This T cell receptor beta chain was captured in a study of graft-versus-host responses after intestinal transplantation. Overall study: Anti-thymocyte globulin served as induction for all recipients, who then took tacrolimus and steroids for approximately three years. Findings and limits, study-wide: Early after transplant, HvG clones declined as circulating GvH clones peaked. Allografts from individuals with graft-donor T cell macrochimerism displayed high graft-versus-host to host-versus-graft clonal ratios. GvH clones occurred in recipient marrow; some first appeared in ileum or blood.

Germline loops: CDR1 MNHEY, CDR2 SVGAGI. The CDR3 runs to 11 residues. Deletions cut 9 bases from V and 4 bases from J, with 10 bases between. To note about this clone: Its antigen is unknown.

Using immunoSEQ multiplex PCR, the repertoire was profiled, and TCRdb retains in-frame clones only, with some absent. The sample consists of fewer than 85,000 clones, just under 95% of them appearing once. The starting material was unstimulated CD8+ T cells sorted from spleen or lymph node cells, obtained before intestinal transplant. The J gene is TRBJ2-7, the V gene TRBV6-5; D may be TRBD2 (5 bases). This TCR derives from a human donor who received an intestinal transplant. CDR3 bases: TGTGCCAGTGGACTGAAATACGAGCAGTACTTC. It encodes CASGLKYEQYF.